The 14 T cell receptor beta chains given below trace back to one sample, sequenced in a study of T cell responses to AZD1222 COVID-19 vaccine. Sequenced by immunoSEQ multiplex PCR; TCRdb stores in-frame clones only, minus some. The sample comprises some 130,000 clones, approximately 91% of which are singletons, and around 0.99% rests with the top ten. This sample comprised peripheral blood, obtained 28 days after the second AZD1222 dose. These receptors were obtained from an adult who received the AZD1222 COVID-19 vaccine.

The chain joins TRBV7-9 to TRBJ1-2; 7 bases agree with TRBD1. Trimming cost V 0 bases and J 8 bases; bases outside gene matches: 6. Germline-derived CDR1 and CDR2 are SEHNR and FQNEAQ (reference sequence). CDR3 length equals 14 residues. The CDR3 sequence is CASSLAEGARGYTF. The CDR3 DNA reads as TGTGCCAGCAGCTTAGCAGAGGGGGCGCGAGGCTACACCTTC.

This CDR3 reads CASSSGGGGRVYEQYF. The CDR3 DNA is TGTGCCAGCAGTTCCGGAGGCGGGGGGCGAGTTTACGAGCAGTACTTC. The rearrangement uses TRBV6-5 and TRBJ2-7, with 8 bases lining up with TRBD2. Germline V gene data show CDR1 as MNHEY and CDR2 as SVGAGI. Trimming took 4 bases from V and 4 from J; bases not matched to a gene: 12. CDR3 length equals 16 residues.

This chain links TRBV5-1 with TRBJ1-2; D is unclear. This CDR3 has 15 amino acids. The V end lost 0 bases, the J end lost 1 base, and 10 bases lay between the germline ends. The germline V gene encodes CDR1 SGHRS and CDR2 YFSETQ. CDR3 sequence: CASSLGQNNNYGYTF. The CDR3 nucleotides are TGCGCCAGCAGCTTGGGGCAGAACAATAACTATGGCTACACCTTC. The variable domain in full, completed from reference TRBV5-1 and TRBJ1-2, reads KAGVTQTPRYLIKTRGQQVTLSCSPISGHRSVSWYQQTPGQGLQFLFEYFSETQRNKGNFPGRFSGRQFSNSRSEMNVSTLELGDSALYLCASSLGQNNNYGYTFGSGTRLTVV.

This chain connects TRBV7-8 to TRBJ1-1; 9 nucleotides agree with TRBD1. This CDR3 has 14 residues. CDR1 SGHVS and CDR2 FQNEAQ come from the germline V gene. The V segment lost 5 bases and the J segment 3 bases; nucleotides outside the gene matches: 4. The CDR3 loop reads CASSPQGAYTEAFF. DNA for the CDR3: TGTGCCAGCAGCCCACAGGGGGCGTACACTGAAGCTTTCTTT.

This sequence joins TRBV6-5 and TRBJ2-7, with D tentatively TRBD2 (9 bases). The CDR3 consists of 13 residues. Trimming removed 10 bases at V and 5 bases at J, with 18 bases between. Germline CDR1 is MNHEY and CDR2 is SVGAGI. CDR3 bases: TGTGCCACAGGGGGCGGGAGGGCCGACGAGCAGTACTTC. This gives the protein CATGGGRADEQYF.

The chain is built from TRBV7-3 and TRBJ2-7; 8 bases fit TRBD1. V gave up 5 bases and J gave up 4 bases; unmatched junction bases: 13. This CDR3 is 16 amino acids long. CDR1 and CDR2 (germline): SGHTA, FQGTGA. This CDR3 reads CASSSPNRGCEYEQYF. CDR3 bases: TGTGCCAGCAGCAGCCCTAACAGGGGGTGCGAGTACGAGCAGTACTTC.

The V gene is TRBV5-1, the J gene TRBJ1-1, with D perhaps matching TRBD1 (6 bases). CDR1 is SGHRS and CDR2 is YFSETQ in the germline V gene. The CDR3 has 17 amino acids. Trimming shortened V by 0 bases and J by 0 bases, and 15 bases separated the two germline ends. CDR3: CASSLVHRANMNTEAFF. In DNA, the CDR3 is TGCGCCAGCAGCTTGGTACACAGGGCTAACATGAACACTGAAGCTTTCTTT.

J is TRBJ1-2 and V is TRBV21-1. TRBV21-1 is flagged as a pseudogene. The CDR3 runs to 17 residues. The DNA of the CDR3 is TGTGCCAGCAGCAAAGAACACTGGGCAGAGGTAGGCTATGGCTACACCTTC. Protein sequence: CASSKEHWAEVGYGYTF.

The chain is built from TRBV14 and TRBJ1-1, with D possibly TRBD1 on 5 matching bases. The CDR3 is 17 residues long. From germline, CDR1 is SGHDN and CDR2 FVKESK. The germline V and J ends were trimmed by 4 bases and 2 bases, with 20 bases remaining between them. CDR3 loop: CASSLGGRLGGNTEAFF. CDR3 DNA sequence: TGTGCCAGCAGCCTCGGAGGAAGACTTGGGGGAAACACTGAAGCTTTCTTT.

This chain connects TRBV25-1 to TRBJ2-1; 9 nucleotides line up with TRBD1. V lost 5 bases and J lost 6; bases outside the gene matches: 8. This CDR3 region has 15 residues. Germline CDR1 is MGHDK and CDR2 is SYGVNS. CDR3 bases: TGTGCCAGCAGTCCCCCGGGACAGGGTGGCAATGAGCAGTTCTTC. Translation gives CASSPPGQGGNEQFF. Full variable domain (remainder filled in from reference TRBV25-1 and TRBJ2-1): EADIYQTPRYLVIGTGKKITLECSQTMGHDKMYWYQQDPGMELHLIHYSYGVNSTEKGDLSSESTVSRIRTEHFPLTLESARPSHTSQYLCASSPPGQGGNEQFFGPGTRLTVL.

V is TRBV24-1 and J is TRBJ2-3; D unclear. V gave up 5 bases and J gave up 8 bases, with 13 bases separating them. CDR1 KGHDR and CDR2 SFDVKD come from the germline V gene. This CDR3 is built from 13 residues. Here the CDR3 DNA reads TGTGCCACCAGTGGGCAGGCAGCAGGTACGCAGTATTTT. Amino acid sequence: CATSGQAAGTQYF.

The chain recombines TRBV7-8 with TRBJ2-1, with 8 bases that match TRBD1. The CDR3 spans 17 residues. CDR1 SGHVS and CDR2 FQNEAQ come from the germline V gene. Trimming at V came to 1 base and at J to 3 bases, leaving 8 bases not matched to a gene. CDR3 nucleotide sequence: TGTGCCAGCAGCTTAGGTGGGGTCAGGGGGCTCTACAATGAGCAGTTCTTC. Translation: CASSLGGVRGLYNEQFF.

This chain links TRBV7-9 with TRBJ2-7, with D unclear. CDR3 size: 13 residues. V lost 5 bases, J lost 3 bases, and 11 bases lay in between. In germline, CDR1 is SEHNR, CDR2 FQNEAQ (reference sequence). CDR3 residues: CASSNIARYEQYF. The CDR3 region has the DNA TGTGCCAGCAGCAACATCGCCCGCTACGAGCAGTACTTC.

The count of this clone is one. The genes are TRBV9 and TRBJ1-5, with a weak D call TRBD1 (6 bases). The CDR3 is 15 amino acids. Germline assignment: CDR1 SGDLS and CDR2 YYNGEE. The V end lost 2 bases, the J end lost 6 bases, and 15 bases lay between the germline ends. The CDR3 sequence is CASSVSGGAGQPQHF. The CDR3 DNA follows: TGTGCCAGCAGCGTGTCTGGGGGCGCAGGTCAGCCCCAGCATTTT.